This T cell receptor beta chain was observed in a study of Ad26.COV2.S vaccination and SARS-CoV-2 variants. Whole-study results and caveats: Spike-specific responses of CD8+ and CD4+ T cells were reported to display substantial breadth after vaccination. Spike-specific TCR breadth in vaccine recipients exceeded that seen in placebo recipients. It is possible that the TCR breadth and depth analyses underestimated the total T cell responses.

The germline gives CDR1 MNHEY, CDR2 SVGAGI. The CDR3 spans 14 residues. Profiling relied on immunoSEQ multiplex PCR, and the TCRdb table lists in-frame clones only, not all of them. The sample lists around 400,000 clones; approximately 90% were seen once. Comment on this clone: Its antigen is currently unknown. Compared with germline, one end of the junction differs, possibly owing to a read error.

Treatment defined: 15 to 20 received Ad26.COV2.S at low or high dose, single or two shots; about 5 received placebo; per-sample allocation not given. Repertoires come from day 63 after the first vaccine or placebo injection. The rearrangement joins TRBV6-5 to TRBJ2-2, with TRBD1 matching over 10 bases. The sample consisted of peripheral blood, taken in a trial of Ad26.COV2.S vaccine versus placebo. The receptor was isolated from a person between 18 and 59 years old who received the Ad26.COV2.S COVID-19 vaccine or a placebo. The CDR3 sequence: CASRGQGNAGELFF. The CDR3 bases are TGTGCCAGCAGGGGACAGGGGAACGCCGGGGAGCTGTTTTTT.